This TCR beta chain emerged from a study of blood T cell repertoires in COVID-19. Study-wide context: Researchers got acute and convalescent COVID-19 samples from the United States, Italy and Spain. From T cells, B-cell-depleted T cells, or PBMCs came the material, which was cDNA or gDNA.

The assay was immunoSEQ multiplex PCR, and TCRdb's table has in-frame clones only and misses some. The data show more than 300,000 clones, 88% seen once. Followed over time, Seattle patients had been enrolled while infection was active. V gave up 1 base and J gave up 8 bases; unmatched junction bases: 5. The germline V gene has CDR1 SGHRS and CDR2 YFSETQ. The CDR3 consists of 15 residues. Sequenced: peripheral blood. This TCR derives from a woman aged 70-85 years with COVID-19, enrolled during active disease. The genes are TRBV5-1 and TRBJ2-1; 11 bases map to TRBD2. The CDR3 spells CASSLLASGGYEQFF. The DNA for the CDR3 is TGCGCCAGCAGCTTGTTGGCTAGCGGGGGGTATGAGCAGTTCTTC.